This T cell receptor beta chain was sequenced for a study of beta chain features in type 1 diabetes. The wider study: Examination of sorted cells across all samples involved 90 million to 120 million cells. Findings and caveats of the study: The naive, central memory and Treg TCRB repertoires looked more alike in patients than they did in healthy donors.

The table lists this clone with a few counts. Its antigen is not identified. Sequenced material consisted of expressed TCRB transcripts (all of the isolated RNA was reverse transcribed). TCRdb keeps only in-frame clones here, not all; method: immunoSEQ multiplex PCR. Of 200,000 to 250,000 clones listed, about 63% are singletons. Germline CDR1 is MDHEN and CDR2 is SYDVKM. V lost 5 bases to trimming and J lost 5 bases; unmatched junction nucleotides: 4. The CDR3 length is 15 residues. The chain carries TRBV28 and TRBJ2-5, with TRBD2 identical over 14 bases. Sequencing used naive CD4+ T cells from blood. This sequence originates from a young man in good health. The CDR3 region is CASSRLAGGGETQYF. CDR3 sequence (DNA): TGTGCCAGCAGTCGACTAGCGGGAGGGGGTGAGACCCAGTACTTC.